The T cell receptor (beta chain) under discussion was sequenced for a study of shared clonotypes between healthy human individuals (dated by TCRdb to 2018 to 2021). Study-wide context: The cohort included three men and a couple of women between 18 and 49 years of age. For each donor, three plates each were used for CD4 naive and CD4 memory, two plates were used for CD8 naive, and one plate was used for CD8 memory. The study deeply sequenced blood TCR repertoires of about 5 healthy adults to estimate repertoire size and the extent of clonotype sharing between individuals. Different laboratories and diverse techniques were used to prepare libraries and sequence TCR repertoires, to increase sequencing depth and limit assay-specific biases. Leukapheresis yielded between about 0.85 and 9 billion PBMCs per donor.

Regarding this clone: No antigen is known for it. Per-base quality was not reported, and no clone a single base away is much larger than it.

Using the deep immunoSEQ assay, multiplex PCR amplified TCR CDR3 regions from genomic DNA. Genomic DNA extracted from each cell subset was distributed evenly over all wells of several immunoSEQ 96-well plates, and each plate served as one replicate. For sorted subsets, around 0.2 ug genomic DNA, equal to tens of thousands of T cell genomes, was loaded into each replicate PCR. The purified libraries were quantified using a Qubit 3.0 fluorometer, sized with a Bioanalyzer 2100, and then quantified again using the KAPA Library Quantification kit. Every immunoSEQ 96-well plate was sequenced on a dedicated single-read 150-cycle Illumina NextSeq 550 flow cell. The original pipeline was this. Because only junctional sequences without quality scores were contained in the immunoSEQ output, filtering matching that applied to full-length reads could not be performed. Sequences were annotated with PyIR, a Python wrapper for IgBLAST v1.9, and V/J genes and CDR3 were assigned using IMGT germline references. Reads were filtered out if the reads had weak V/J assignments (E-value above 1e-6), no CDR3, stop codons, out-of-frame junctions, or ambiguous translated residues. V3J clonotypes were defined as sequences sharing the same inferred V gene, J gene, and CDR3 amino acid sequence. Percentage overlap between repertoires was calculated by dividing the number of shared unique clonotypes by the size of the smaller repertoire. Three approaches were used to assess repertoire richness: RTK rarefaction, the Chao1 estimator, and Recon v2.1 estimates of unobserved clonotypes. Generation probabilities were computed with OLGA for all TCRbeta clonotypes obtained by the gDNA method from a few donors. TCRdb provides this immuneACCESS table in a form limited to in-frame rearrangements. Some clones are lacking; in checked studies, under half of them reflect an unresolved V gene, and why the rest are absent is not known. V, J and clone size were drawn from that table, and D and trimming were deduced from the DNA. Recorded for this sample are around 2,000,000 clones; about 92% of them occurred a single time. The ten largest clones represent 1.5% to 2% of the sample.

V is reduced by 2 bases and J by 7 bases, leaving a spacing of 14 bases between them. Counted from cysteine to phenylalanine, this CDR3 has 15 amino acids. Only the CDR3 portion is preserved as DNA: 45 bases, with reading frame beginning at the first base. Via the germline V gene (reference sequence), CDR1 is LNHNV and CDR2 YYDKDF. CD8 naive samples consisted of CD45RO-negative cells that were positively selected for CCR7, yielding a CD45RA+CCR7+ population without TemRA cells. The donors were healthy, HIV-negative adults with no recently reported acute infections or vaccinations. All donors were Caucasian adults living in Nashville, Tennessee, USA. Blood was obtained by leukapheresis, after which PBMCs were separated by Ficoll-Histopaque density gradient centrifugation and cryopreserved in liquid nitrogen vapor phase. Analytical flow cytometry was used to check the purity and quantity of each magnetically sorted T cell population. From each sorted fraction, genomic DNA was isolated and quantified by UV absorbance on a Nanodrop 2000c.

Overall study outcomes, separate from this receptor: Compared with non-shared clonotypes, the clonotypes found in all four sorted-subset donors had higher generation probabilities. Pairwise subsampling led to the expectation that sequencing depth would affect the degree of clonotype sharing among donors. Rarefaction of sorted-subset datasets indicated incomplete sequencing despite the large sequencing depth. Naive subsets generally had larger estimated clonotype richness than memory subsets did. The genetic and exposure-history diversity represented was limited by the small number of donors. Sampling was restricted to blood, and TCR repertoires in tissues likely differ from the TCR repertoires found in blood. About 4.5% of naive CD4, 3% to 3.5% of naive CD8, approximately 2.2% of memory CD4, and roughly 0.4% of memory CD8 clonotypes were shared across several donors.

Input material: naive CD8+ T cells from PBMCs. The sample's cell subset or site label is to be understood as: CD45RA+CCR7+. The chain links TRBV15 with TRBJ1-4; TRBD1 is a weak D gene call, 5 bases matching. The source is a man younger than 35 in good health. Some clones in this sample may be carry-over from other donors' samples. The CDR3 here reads CATSRSRGWGEKLFF. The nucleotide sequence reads TGTGCCACCAGCAGATCGAGGGGATGGGGTGAAAAACTGTTTTTT.